The clone carrying this T cell receptor (beta chain) appeared many times. The antigen remains unidentified. This specimen comes from a study of regulatory T cells in long-lasting Graves disease. CDR3 regions were amplified by Arm-PCR using iRepertoire HTBI primers to build TCR beta libraries. From the multiplex PCR reads, TCRdb called clonotypes with MiXCR, one entry per CDR3 protein. The sample has fewer than 550,000 distinct CDR3 sequences, 16% seen once; the top ten hold approximately 25%. Time point indicated: newly diagnosed GD, antithyroid drugs for less than 3 months. RNA extracted from PBMCs served as the sequencing template. This CDR3 region has 15 residues. CDR1 is MNHNS and CDR2 is SASEGT in the germline V gene. Between the trimmed V and J ends, which lost 1 base and 9 bases, there was a span of 16 bases. Overall study results and limits: Persistent Graves' cases showed lower TCR diversity than newly diagnosed cases. Accuracy may have suffered from the small sample size.

These same records also appear under a second study, on T cells in Graves' hyperthyroidism and ophthalmopathy. That report adds: Blood also contained most expanded thyroid clonotypes above 0.001. A 13 V-J model separated ophthalmopathy from stable hyperthyroidism.

The sequenced sample was peripheral blood mononuclear cells (PBMCs), obtained at new diagnosis, from a patient treated with antithyroid drugs. This chain connects TRBV6-1 to TRBJ2-1; TRBD1 is a possible D gene (6 bases). The sequence derives from a woman aged 35-60 years with Graves disease. The CDR3 DNA reads TGTGCCAGCAGTGAAGGGACAGCAAATTTGAGTGAGCAGTTCTTC. Protein sequence: CASSEGTANLSEQFF.